This entry lists 14 T cell receptor beta chains sequenced from one sample in a study of monozygotic twins with inflammatory bowel disease. From its re-call of the 5' RACE reads, TCRdb lists each CDR3 protein once, without DNA. The specimen's table records more than 350,000 distinct CDR3 sequences. Sequencing was done on a sample of blood. These receptors originate from a human donor with ulcerative colitis or Crohn's disease, or a healthy co-twin of an affected twin (not recorded which).

The rearrangement joins TRBV20-1 to TRBJ1-5. This CDR3 spans 15 amino acids. From germline, CDR1 is DFQATT and CDR2 SNEGSKA (reference sequence). CDR3 sequence reads: CSATLVGRGNQPQHF.

V usage is TRBV11-1 and J usage is TRBJ2-7; there is no DNA to check the TCRdb D call of TRBD1. This CDR3 has 19 residues. CDR1 SGHAT and CDR2 FQDESV come from the germline V gene (reference sequence). This chain's CDR3 is CAFERMGHTAGSSYYEQYF.

This rearrangement joins TRBV20-1 to TRBJ2-7; TCRdb indicates TRBD1, and absent DNA this call remains unverified. Germline-derived CDR1 and CDR2 are DFQATT and SNEGSKA (reference sequence). This CDR3 is built from 15 residues. The CDR3 loop reads CSATDPRTGLIEQYF.

The J gene is TRBJ2-1, the V gene TRBV6-2 or TRBV6-3; TCRdb indicates TRBD2, and absent DNA this call remains unverified. In germline, CDR1 is MNHEY, CDR2 SVGEGT. CDR3 length equals 18 residues. The CDR3 sequence is CASSYPQTSGISYNEQFF.

The chain links TRBV5-1 to TRBJ2-7; the D call from TCRdb, TRBD2, cannot be confirmed without DNA. This CDR3 spans 16 amino acids. Germline CDR1 and CDR2: SGHRS and YFSETQ. The chain's CDR3 is CASSLARGLAGVEQYF.

The chain has TRBV7-2 and TRBJ2-7. The CDR3 is 15 amino acids. From germline, CDR1 is SGHTA and CDR2 FQGNSA. The CDR3 here is CASSLALGETYEQYF.

The genes are TRBV25-1 and TRBJ2-5; there is no DNA to check the TCRdb D call of TRBD1. The germline V gene encodes CDR1 MGHDK and CDR2 SYGVNS. CDR3 size: 16 residues. The CDR3 here is CASSLGGLRYQETQYF.

The V and J genes are TRBV7-2 and TRBJ1-1. Germline V gene lookup returns CDR1 SGHTA and CDR2 FQGNSA. The CDR3 is made up of 14 amino acids. The CDR3: CASSLNGREAEAFF.

This chain connects TRBV29-1 to TRBJ1-5; without DNA, the TCRdb call of TRBD1 cannot be checked. CDR3 size: 15 residues. Germline V gives CDR1 SQVTM, CDR2 ANQGSEA. CDR3: CSVTVLQGDNQPQHF.

This sequence joins TRBV18 and TRBJ1-1. CDR1 and CDR2 (germline): KGHSH, LQKENI. The CDR3 is 15 amino acids. This chain's CDR3 is CASSPPRVMNTEAFF.

The rearrangement links TRBV20-1 to TRBJ2-3; TCRdb lists TRBD2, though no DNA is available to test this call. Germline CDR1 reads DFQATT; CDR2 reads SNEGSKA (reference sequence). This CDR3 is 15 amino acids long. The chain's CDR3 is CSASLGTKGTDTQYF.

The gene calls are TRBV6-6 and TRBJ2-1; TCRdb calls TRBD1, which cannot be checked without DNA. From germline, CDR1 is MNHNY and CDR2 SVGAGI (reference sequence). The CDR3 spans 12 residues. Here the CDR3 reads CASSAGNNEQFF.

V and J are TRBV27 and TRBJ1-2. The CDR3 sequence is 17 residues long. The germline V gene has CDR1 MNHEY and CDR2 SMNVEV (reference sequence). The CDR3 sequence is CASGVYGGGPLRDGYTF.

V and J are TRBV5-4 and TRBJ2-3; checking the TCRdb D call of TRBD1 is not possible without DNA. The length of the CDR3 is 14 residues. Germline CDR1 and CDR2: SGHNT and YYREEE (reference sequence). The CDR3 reads CASNTGGATDTQYF.